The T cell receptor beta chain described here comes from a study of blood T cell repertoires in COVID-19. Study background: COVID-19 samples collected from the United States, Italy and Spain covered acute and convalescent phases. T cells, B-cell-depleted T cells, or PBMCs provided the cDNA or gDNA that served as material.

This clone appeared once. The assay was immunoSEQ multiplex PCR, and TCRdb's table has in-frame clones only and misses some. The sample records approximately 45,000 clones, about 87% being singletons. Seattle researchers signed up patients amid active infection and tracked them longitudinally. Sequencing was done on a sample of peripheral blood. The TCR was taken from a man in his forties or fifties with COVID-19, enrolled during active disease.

CDR3 loop: CTSSGSLGGGGQSSYNSPLHF. The CDR3 bases are TGCACCAGCAGCGGAAGTCTGGGGGGGGGCGGCCAAAGCTCCTATAATTCACCCCTCCACTTT. This sequence joins TRBV1 and TRBJ1-6. TRBV1 is a documented pseudogene. The CDR3 is 21 residues long.